This is a list of T cell receptor beta chains from one sample in a study of technical replicates of blood from a handful of donors. TCRdb keeps only in-frame clones here, not all; method: immunoSEQ multiplex PCR. The repertoire includes approximately 75,000 clones, about 97% of them detected once, and more than 0.15% sits in the top ten. The specimen sequenced was T cells isolated from PBMCs. These receptors were collected from a human donor in good health. The CDR3 runs from the conserved cysteine through the conserved F or W. The D gene is left open where the match is weak. Clone size is shown for a subset of rows, as once, few, many or a class of expanded clone.

j_gene: TRBJ1-1; d_gene: NA; len: 14; v_gene: TRBV6-5; abundance: NA; CDR3aa: CASSYTGSLTEAFF; CDR3nt: TGTGCCAGCAGTTACACCGGGAGTCTGACTGAAGCTTTCTTT
j_gene: TRBJ1-5; d_gene: NA; len: 14; v_gene: TRBV6-1; abundance: NA; CDR3aa: CASSEASGFQPQHF; CDR3nt: TGTGCCAGCAGTGAAGCGTCAGGTTTTCAGCCCCAGCATTTT
j_gene: TRBJ2-5; d_gene: TRBD2; len: 16; v_gene: TRBV4-1; abundance: NA; CDR3aa: CASSQPTGGYQETQYF; CDR3nt: TGCGCCAGCAGCCAGCCTACGGGGGGGTACCAAGAGACCCAGTACTTC
j_gene: TRBJ1-2; d_gene: NA; len: 12; v_gene: TRBV30; abundance: NA; CDR3aa: CAWTAGLGGYTF; CDR3nt: TGTGCCTGGACCGCGGGACTGGGAGGCTACACCTTC
j_gene: TRBJ2-1; d_gene: NA; len: 14; v_gene: TRBV5-4; abundance: NA; CDR3aa: CASSLGLAGNEQFF; CDR3nt: TGTGCCAGCAGCTTGGGCCTAGCCGGAAATGAGCAGTTCTTC
j_gene: TRBJ2-1; d_gene: TRBD2; len: 15; v_gene: TRBV11-2; abundance: NA; CDR3aa: CASSPGGGPINEQFF; CDR3nt: TGTGCCAGCAGCCCCGGCGGGGGGCCGATTAATGAGCAGTTCTTC
j_gene: TRBJ2-2; d_gene: TRBD2; len: 14; v_gene: TRBV29-1; abundance: NA; CDR3aa: CSVAPQGGFGELFF; CDR3nt: TGCAGCGTTGCCCCCCAGGGAGGGTTCGGGGAGCTGTTTTTT
j_gene: TRBJ2-1; d_gene: TRBD2; len: 15; v_gene: TRBV7-6; abundance: NA; CDR3aa: CASSHGTSIYNEQFF; CDR3nt: TGTGCCAGCAGCCACGGGACTAGCATCTACAATGAGCAGTTCTTC
j_gene: TRBJ2-5; d_gene: NA; len: 12; v_gene: TRBV5-1; abundance: once; CDR3aa: CASSLDRETQYF; CDR3nt: TGCGCCAGCAGCTTGGATCGGGAGACCCAGTACTTC
j_gene: TRBJ2-5; d_gene: TRBD2; len: 16; v_gene: TRBV7-9; abundance: NA; CDR3aa: CASSFPFREEQETQYF; CDR3nt: TGTGCCAGCAGCTTTCCCTTCCGGGAGGAGCAAGAGACCCAGTACTTC
j_gene: TRBJ2-7; d_gene: TRBD2; len: 15; v_gene: TRBV5-6; abundance: NA; CDR3aa: CASSLSGNYWWGQYF; CDR3nt: TGTGCCAGCAGTTTGAGCGGGAACTACTGGTGGGGGCAGTACTTC
j_gene: TRBJ2-5; d_gene: NA; len: 15; v_gene: TRBV12-2; abundance: NA; CDR3aa: CASRFGLEGTETQYF; CDR3nt: TGTGCAAGTCGCTTCGGACTAGAGGGCACAGAGACCCAGTACTTC
j_gene: TRBJ2-2; d_gene: TRBD2; len: 16; v_gene: TRBV5-5; abundance: NA; CDR3aa: CASSDTSGSRTGELFF; CDR3nt: TGTGCCAGCAGCGATACTAGCGGGAGTCGAACCGGGGAGCTGTTTTTT
j_gene: TRBJ2-7; d_gene: NA; len: 16; v_gene: TRBV5-5; abundance: NA; CDR3aa: CASSPQEVFNSYEQYF; CDR3nt: TGTGCCAGCAGCCCCCAAGAGGTGTTCAACTCCTACGAGCAGTACTTC
j_gene: TRBJ2-5; d_gene: TRBD2; len: 15; v_gene: TRBV5-1; abundance: NA; CDR3aa: CASSLMFSGGETQYF; CDR3nt: TGCGCCAGCAGCTTGATGTTCTCGGGGGGGGAGACCCAGTACTTC
j_gene: TRBJ1-1; d_gene: NA; len: 15; v_gene: TRBV25-1; abundance: NA; CDR3aa: CASSDAAALNTEAFF; CDR3nt: TGTGCCAGCAGTGATGCAGCGGCCTTGAACACTGAAGCTTTCTTT
j_gene: TRBJ2-1; d_gene: NA; len: 13; v_gene: TRBV11-2; abundance: NA; CDR3aa: CASSFLEFGEQFF; CDR3nt: TGTGCCAGCAGCTTTTTGGAGTTCGGTGAGCAGTTCTTC
j_gene: TRBJ1-5; d_gene: NA; len: 16; v_gene: TRBV10-3; abundance: NA; CDR3aa: CAISESAGQVRQPQHF; CDR3nt: TGTGCCATCAGTGAGTCGGCAGGGCAGGTTCGGCAGCCCCAGCATTTT
j_gene: TRBJ2-7; d_gene: NA; len: 14; v_gene: TRBV2; abundance: NA; CDR3aa: CASSARTGFAEQYF; CDR3nt: TGTGCCAGCAGTGCCCGGACTGGCTTCGCCGAGCAGTACTTC
j_gene: TRBJ2-7; d_gene: TRBD1; len: 14; v_gene: TRBV6-5; abundance: NA; CDR3aa: CASRLQGPPYEQYF; CDR3nt: TGTGCCAGCAGATTACAGGGGCCCCCCTACGAGCAGTACTTC
j_gene: TRBJ2-7; d_gene: TRBD2; len: 13; v_gene: TRBV27; abundance: NA; CDR3aa: CASGAAGLYEQYF; CDR3nt: TGTGCCAGTGGAGCAGCGGGGCTCTACGAGCAGTACTTC
j_gene: TRBJ2-2; d_gene: TRBD2; len: 14; v_gene: TRBV7-6; abundance: NA; CDR3aa: CASKWEGMTGELFF; CDR3nt: TGTGCCAGCAAATGGGAGGGAATGACCGGGGAGCTGTTTTTT
j_gene: TRBJ2-3; d_gene: TRBD2; len: 15; v_gene: TRBV6-5; abundance: NA; CDR3aa: CASSYGAGGTDTQYF; CDR3nt: TGTGCCAGCAGTTACGGGGCGGGGGGGACAGATACGCAGTATTTT
j_gene: TRBJ2-5; d_gene: NA; len: 16; v_gene: TRBV13; abundance: NA; CDR3aa: CASSLRPMGAEETQYF; CDR3nt: TGTGCCAGCAGCTTGAGGCCAATGGGGGCGGAAGAGACCCAGTACTTC
j_gene: TRBJ2-1; d_gene: NA; len: 14; v_gene: TRBV28; abundance: NA; CDR3aa: CATFSGSRINEQFF; CDR3nt: TGTGCCACCTTTAGCGGTTCGCGAATTAATGAGCAGTTCTTC
j_gene: TRBJ1-1; d_gene: TRBD1; len: 13; v_gene: TRBV5-4; abundance: NA; CDR3aa: CASSPTGRTEAFF; CDR3nt: TGTGCCAGCAGCCCGACAGGGCGCACTGAAGCTTTCTTT
j_gene: TRBJ1-3; d_gene: NA; len: 17; v_gene: TRBV28; abundance: NA; CDR3aa: CASSRYRVGVSGNTIYF; CDR3nt: TGTGCCAGCAGCCGTTACAGGGTCGGGGTCTCTGGAAACACCATATATTTT
j_gene: TRBJ1-5; d_gene: NA; len: 13; v_gene: TRBV7-9; abundance: NA; CDR3aa: CASSSGVTGAQHF; CDR3nt: TGTGCCAGCAGCTCTGGGGTTACGGGGGCCCAGCATTTT
j_gene: TRBJ1-1; d_gene: TRBD1; len: 17; v_gene: TRBV7-9; abundance: few; CDR3aa: CASSLAVGTGGPTEAFF; CDR3nt: TGTGCCAGCAGCTTAGCTGTAGGGACAGGGGGTCCCACTGAAGCTTTCTTT
j_gene: TRBJ2-5; d_gene: TRBD1; len: 16; v_gene: TRBV6-1; abundance: NA; CDR3aa: CASSEGGTGYAKTQYF; CDR3nt: TGTGCCAGCAGTGAAGGGGGGACAGGGTATGCGAAGACCCAGTACTTC
j_gene: TRBJ2-5; d_gene: NA; len: 15; v_gene: TRBV11-2; abundance: NA; CDR3aa: CASSSQDWIQETQYF; CDR3nt: TGTGCCAGCAGCTCTCAGGACTGGATCCAAGAGACCCAGTACTTC
j_gene: TRBJ2-3; d_gene: TRBD2; len: 13; v_gene: TRBV30; abundance: NA; CDR3aa: CAWSGGGAHTQYF; CDR3nt: TGTGCCTGGTCCGGCGGGGGGGCCCATACGCAGTATTTT
j_gene: TRBJ2-5; d_gene: NA; len: 14; v_gene: TRBV11-2; abundance: NA; CDR3aa: CASSFAGLQETQYF; CDR3nt: TGTGCCAGCAGCTTTGCGGGCCTCCAAGAGACCCAGTACTTC
j_gene: TRBJ1-5; d_gene: NA; len: 13; v_gene: TRBV11-2; abundance: NA; CDR3aa: CASSLDRGQPQHF; CDR3nt: TGTGCCAGCAGCTTAGACCGGGGTCAGCCCCAGCATTTT
j_gene: TRBJ1-2; d_gene: NA; len: 16; v_gene: TRBV4-2; abundance: NA; CDR3aa: CASSQEMGADSYGYTF; CDR3nt: TGTGCCAGCAGCCAGGAGATGGGGGCCGATTCCTATGGCTACACCTTC
j_gene: TRBJ2-1; d_gene: NA; len: 11; v_gene: TRBV4-1; abundance: NA; CDR3aa: CASSLYNEQFF; CDR3nt: TGCGCCAGCAGCCTATACAATGAGCAGTTCTTC
j_gene: TRBJ2-7; d_gene: TRBD1; len: 13; v_gene: TRBV6-1; abundance: NA; CDR3aa: CASSQQGAYEQYF; CDR3nt: TGTGCCAGCAGCCAACAGGGGGCTTACGAGCAGTACTTC
j_gene: TRBJ1-1; d_gene: NA; len: 15; v_gene: TRBV6-5; abundance: NA; CDR3aa: CASSYPGRGKTEAFF; CDR3nt: TGTGCCAGCAGTTATCCTGGGAGGGGGAAAACTGAAGCTTTCTTT
j_gene: TRBJ1-2; d_gene: NA; len: 15; v_gene: TRBV14; abundance: NA; CDR3aa: CASSQESQGNYGYTF; CDR3nt: TGTGCCAGCAGCCAAGAGTCTCAGGGGAACTATGGCTACACCTTC
j_gene: TRBJ2-7; d_gene: TRBD2; len: 12; v_gene: TRBV10-3; abundance: NA; CDR3aa: CATTSGAYEQYF; CDR3nt: TGTGCCACAACTAGCGGGGCCTACGAGCAGTACTTC
j_gene: TRBJ1-5; d_gene: TRBD1; len: 19; v_gene: TRBV10-3; abundance: NA; CDR3aa: CAISEFGTGWPYSNQPQHF; CDR3nt: TGTGCCATCAGTGAGTTCGGGACAGGGTGGCCTTATAGCAATCAGCCCCAGCATTTT